What follows are 29 T cell receptor beta chains derived from one specimen sequenced in a study of chemoradiotherapy in HPV16-positive cancers. TCRdb keeps only in-frame clones here, not all; method: immunoSEQ multiplex PCR. Of about 2,200 clones in the sample, 78% were seen once. The starting material was tumor tissue, obtained from a patient who underwent chemoradiotherapy. The receptors were gathered from a human donor with HPV-associated anogenital cancer.

This chain connects TRBV2 to TRBJ1-4; D not certain. The CDR3 runs to 14 residues. The V gene's germline CDR1 is SNHLY and CDR2 FYNNEI. The V and J ends lost 6 bases and 4 bases respectively, with 12 bases between them. CDR3 sequence (DNA): TGTGCCAGCAGGAAAGGACGGGTTAATGAAAAACTGTTTTTT. It translates to CASRKGRVNEKLFF.

The chain employs TRBV4-1 and TRBJ2-2, with D perhaps matching TRBD1 (6 bases). This CDR3 has 16 residues. V lost 4 bases and J lost 5, with 17 bases in between. Per germline, CDR1 MGHRA and CDR2 YSYEKL. In DNA, the CDR3 is TGCGCCAGCAGCCCCCAGATGCAGGGGATTACCGGGGAGCTGTTTTTT. Its translation: CASSPQMQGITGELFF.

The chain uses TRBV6-1 and TRBJ1-5; possibly TRBD1 for D (5 bases). V lost 3 bases and J 3 bases, leaving 12 bases between the germline ends. CDR3 size: 15 residues. Germline V gene data show CDR1 as MNHNS and CDR2 as SASEGT. CDR3 region: CASSEFGAPNQPQHF. CDR3 sequence (DNA): TGTGCCAGCAGTGAGTTCGGGGCACCCAATCAGCCCCAGCATTTT.

In this sample, this clone turned up a few times. This chain links TRBV4-1 with TRBJ1-4, with 9 bases identical to TRBD1. Germline assignment: CDR1 MGHRA and CDR2 YSYEKL. CDR3 length equals 15 residues. V gave up 0 bases and J gave up 5 bases; unmatched junction bases: 1. CDR3 residues: CASSQEDRGNEKLFF. Here the CDR3 DNA reads TGCGCCAGCAGCCAAGAGGACAGGGGAAATGAAAAACTGTTTTTT.

The CDR3 loop reads CASSSGTSGGHVDTQYF. DNA of the CDR3: TGTGCCAGCAGCTCCGGGACTAGCGGGGGGCATGTAGATACGCAGTATTTT. This sequence joins TRBV7-9 and TRBJ2-3; 15 nucleotides match TRBD2. This CDR3 contains 17 residues. The junction had 7 bases not matched to a gene; V was cut back by 4 bases and J by 5 bases. Germline V gene sequence: CDR1 SEHNR, CDR2 FQNEAQ (reference sequence).

This chain connects TRBV4-2 to TRBJ2-1; tentative D call: TRBD2 (7 bases). There are 16 residues in the CDR3. V lost 4 bases to trimming and J lost 2 bases, with 15 bases between them. Germline V lookup: CDR1 LGHNA, CDR2 YNFKEQ. As DNA, the CDR3 is TGTGCCAGCAGCCGGGGGGCAGCGGGGACCTACAATGAGCAGTTCTTC. Translated: CASSRGAAGTYNEQFF.

The V gene is TRBV19, the J gene TRBJ1-2, with TRBD1 as a possible D gene (5 bases). CDR1 and CDR2 from the germline V gene are LNHDA and SQIVND (reference sequence). Trimming removed 1 base from V and 3 bases from J, with 21 bases in between. The CDR3 sequence is 18 residues long. The CDR3 region has the DNA TGTGCCAGTAGTATAGGGTTTATAAAGAGGGGTAGAGACTATGGCTACACCTTC. This translates into CASSIGFIKRGRDYGYTF. Based on the CDR3 plus reference TRBV19 and TRBJ1-2, the full variable domain is DGGITQSPKYLFRKEGQNVTLSCEQNLNHDAMYWYRQDPGQGLRLIYYSQIVNDFQKGDIAEGYSVSREKKESFPLTVTSAQKNPTAFYLCASSIGFIKRGRDYGYTFGSGTRLTVV.

The table lists this clone with a few counts. The chain joins TRBV5-1 to TRBJ1-2; 7 positions match TRBD1. V dropped 4 bases and J dropped 7; count of bases not matched to a gene: 10. Germline V gene lookup returns CDR1 SGHRS and CDR2 YFSETQ. The CDR3 spans 14 residues. Here the CDR3 DNA reads TGCGCCAGCAGCCCAACACAGGGGAACGCTGGCTACACCTTC. It specifies CASSPTQGNAGYTF.

This clone appeared a few times. V usage is TRBV15 and J usage is TRBJ2-7; D gene uncertain. This CDR3 has 13 residues. V lost 0 bases to trimming and J lost 1 base, with 4 bases between them. CDR1 is LNHNV, CDR2 YYDKDF, per germline (reference sequence). The CDR3 loop is CATSRDRSYEQYF. CDR3 nucleotide sequence: TGTGCCACCAGCAGAGACCGGTCCTACGAGCAGTACTTC.

V usage is TRBV28 and J usage is TRBJ2-1; 8 nucleotides match TRBD2. The CDR3 runs to 12 residues. With V trimmed by 7 bases and J by 12 bases, 8 bases remained unmatched. From germline, CDR1 is MDHEN and CDR2 SYDVKM. Here the CDR3 reads CASTPLRGGQFF. CDR3 in DNA: TGTGCCAGCACCCCTTTACGGGGGGGGCAGTTCTTC.

The chain couples TRBV28 to TRBJ2-2; no definite D call. Per germline, CDR1 MDHEN and CDR2 SYDVKM. The CDR3 extends over 16 amino acids. Trimming shortened V by 6 bases and J by 0 bases, and 14 bases separated the two germline ends. The CDR3 nucleotides read TGTGCCAGCAGACCCTCAGGCTTACCGAACACCGGGGAGCTGTTTTTT. Translation: CASRPSGLPNTGELFF.

J is TRBJ1-4 and V is TRBV5-5; D gene unclear. V lost 3 bases, J lost 5 bases, and 23 bases lay in between. Germline V gene sequence: CDR1 SGHKS, CDR2 YYEKEE (reference sequence). This CDR3 comprises 18 residues. The CDR3 here is CASSSSEGGSPPNEKLFF. In DNA, the CDR3 is TGTGCCAGCAGCTCTTCGGAGGGTGGATCCCCCCCGAATGAAAAACTGTTTTTT.

This sequence joins TRBV6-6 and TRBJ2-7; 8 bases are shared with TRBD2. Germline V lookup: CDR1 MNHNY, CDR2 SVGAGI (reference sequence). The CDR3 is made up of 16 amino acids. V lost 5 bases to trimming and J lost 3 bases; unmatched junction nucleotides: 12. The CDR3 DNA is TGTGCCAGCAGTGCCCCGGGGGGACTAGGAGGCTACGAGCAGTACTTC. Amino acid sequence: CASSAPGGLGGYEQYF.

J is TRBJ2-7 and V is TRBV29-1; perhaps TRBD1 as D (5 bases). Trimming removed 1 base at V and 6 bases at J, with 13 bases between. CDR1 and CDR2 from the germline V gene are SQVTM and ANQGSEA. This CDR3 has 13 amino acids. CDR3 loop: CSVEGGPGAEQYF. The CDR3 DNA reads TGCAGCGTTGAAGGGGGCCCGGGCGCCGAGCAGTACTTC.

The chain links TRBV7-9 to TRBJ1-1; D gene ambiguous. Trimming stripped 6 bases from V and 5 bases from J, with 7 bases between. The CDR3 covers 11 residues. CDR1 SEHNR and CDR2 FQNEAQ come from the germline V gene (reference sequence). CDR3 loop: CASRGRTEAFF. Written as DNA, the CDR3 is TGTGCCAGCAGAGGTCGGACTGAAGCTTTCTTT.

V gene TRBV10-3 combines with J gene TRBJ1-2; D uncertain. The CDR3 runs 14 residues. Per germline, CDR1 ENHRY and CDR2 SYGVKD. Trimming stripped 3 bases from V and 7 bases from J, with 15 bases between. The DNA of the CDR3 is TGTGCCATCAGTGACCCCGGAAATGGATTTGGCTACACCTTC. Translation gives CAISDPGNGFGYTF.

Comments on this clone: The sample contains more than one DNA sequence encoding this CDR3. The rearrangement links TRBV19 to TRBJ2-3; 13 positions agree with TRBD2. Unmatched junction bases numbered 8, after V lost 5 bases and J lost 0 bases. Germline CDR1 is LNHDA and CDR2 is SQIVND (reference sequence). This CDR3 is built from 18 residues. The DNA for the CDR3 is TGTGCCAGTAGTGGCGGGACTAGCGGGACCCCTAGCACAGATACGCAGTATTTT. As protein: CASSGGTSGTPSTDTQYF.

The chain uses TRBV27 and TRBJ2-3; D is possibly TRBD1 or TRBD2 (5 bases each). Trimming shortened V by 3 bases and J by 4 bases, and 8 bases separated the two germline ends. Per the germline V gene, CDR1 is MNHEY and CDR2 is SMNVEV (reference sequence). The CDR3 has 13 amino acids. DNA of the CDR3: TGTGCCAGCAGTTTCGGGGCTGCAGATACGCAGTATTTT. Amino acids: CASSFGAADTQYF.

The chain couples TRBV9 to TRBJ1-5; the D is unclear. Germline V gene data show CDR1 as SGDLS and CDR2 as YYNGEE. CDR3 size: 13 residues. Trimming took off 0 bases at V and 2 bases at J, with 3 bases between the two ends. The CDR3 sequence is CASSVDGNQPQHF. In DNA, the CDR3 is TGTGCCAGCAGCGTAGATGGCAATCAGCCCCAGCATTTT.

This clone was picked up a small number of times. J is TRBJ1-5 and V is TRBV28, with TRBD1 matching over 9 bases. Germline CDR1 reads MDHEN; CDR2 reads SYDVKM. Germline trimming cut 7 bases from V and 11 bases from J; bases unmatched to any gene: 9. The CDR3 spans 13 residues. CDR3 residues: CASTVGTGQSQHF. DNA of the CDR3: TGTGCCAGCACTGTTGGGACAGGGCAATCCCAGCATTTT.

In this sample, this clone turned up a few times. The chain joins TRBV4-2 to TRBJ2-2; D possibly uses TRBD1 or TRBD2 (5 bases each). This CDR3 comprises 18 residues. Germline V gene lookup returns CDR1 LGHNA and CDR2 YNFKEQ. V gave up 2 bases and J gave up 0 bases, with 16 bases separating them. The CDR3 region is CASSQLYDPGPNTGELFF. CDR3 in DNA: TGTGCCAGCAGCCAATTATACGATCCGGGACCGAACACCGGGGAGCTGTTTTTT.

V gene TRBV5-1 combines with J gene TRBJ2-3; the match to TRBD2 covers 7 bases. This CDR3 comprises 15 residues. Looked up from germline, CDR1 is SGHRS and CDR2 is YFSETQ. Losses at the gene ends were 0 bases for V and 1 base for J; bases not matched to a gene: 2. CDR3 DNA: TGCGCCAGCAGCTTGGACGCGGGGGGCACAGATACGCAGTATTTT. Translated: CASSLDAGGTDTQYF.

CDR3 sequence (DNA): TGTGCCAGCAGTTTATTCCGAGGAAACACCATATATTTT. This translates into CASSLFRGNTIYF. The chain has TRBV28 and TRBJ1-3; no clear D. The CDR3 loop spans 13 amino acids. Germline values: CDR1 MDHEN, CDR2 SYDVKM. V gave up 1 base and J gave up 4 bases, with 5 bases separating them.

CDR3 nucleotide sequence: TGCAGCGTTGCCCCACAACAGGGAAGTCCGGAGTTCTTC. The encoded protein is CSVAPQQGSPEFF. The V call is TRBV29-1, the J call TRBJ2-1; perhaps TRBD1 as D (6 bases). CDR3 length: 13 amino acids. Trimming removed 4 bases at V and 14 bases at J, with 21 bases between. Germline V gene data show CDR1 as SQVTM and CDR2 as ANQGSEA.

V gene TRBV27 combines with J gene TRBJ1-2; tentatively, D is TRBD1 (5 bases). The CDR3 extends over 14 amino acids. V was shortened by 6 bases and J by 4 bases, with 15 bases between the two germline ends. Germline-derived CDR1 and CDR2 are MNHEY and SMNVEV (reference sequence). CDR3 nucleotide sequence: TGTGCCAGCAGAAGTAGGGACGGAGCCTATGGCTACACCTTC. This encodes CASRSRDGAYGYTF.

Here the CDR3 reads CASSVARSTSTDTQYF. CDR3 nucleotides: TGTGCCAGCAGCGTAGCTCGGTCAACTAGCACAGATACGCAGTATTTT. The rearrangement joins TRBV9 to TRBJ2-3; no clear D. CDR3 length: 16 residues. CDR1 is SGDLS, CDR2 YYNGEE, per germline. Trimming removed 0 bases at V and 0 bases at J, with 11 bases between.

The chain couples TRBV11-2 to TRBJ2-7, with D possibly TRBD2 on 5 matching bases. This CDR3 region has 14 residues. Germline assignment: CDR1 SGHAT and CDR2 FQNNGV. V lost 8 bases, J lost 1 base, and 15 bases lay in between. CDR3 sequence reads: CASRRGPISYEQYF. The CDR3 region has the DNA TGTGCCAGCCGTCGGGGTCCTATATCCTACGAGCAGTACTTC.

The chain is built from TRBV4-2 and TRBJ2-3; D gene uncertain. V lost 0 bases to trimming and J lost 2 bases, with 6 bases between them. The CDR3 extends over 14 amino acids. CDR1 is LGHNA and CDR2 is YNFKEQ in the germline V gene. CDR3 residues: CASSQDLATDTQYF. The CDR3 nucleotides read TGTGCCAGCAGCCAAGATCTTGCCACAGATACGCAGTATTTT.

The chain has TRBV28 and TRBJ2-3; no firm D call. V dropped 6 bases and J dropped 1 base, with 17 bases sitting between them. CDR3 length equals 16 residues. In germline, CDR1 is MDHEN, CDR2 SYDVKM. CDR3 coding DNA: TGTGCCAGCAGACCCGTAGTGGGTAGGGGCACAGATACGCAGTATTTT. Its translation is CASRPVVGRGTDTQYF.